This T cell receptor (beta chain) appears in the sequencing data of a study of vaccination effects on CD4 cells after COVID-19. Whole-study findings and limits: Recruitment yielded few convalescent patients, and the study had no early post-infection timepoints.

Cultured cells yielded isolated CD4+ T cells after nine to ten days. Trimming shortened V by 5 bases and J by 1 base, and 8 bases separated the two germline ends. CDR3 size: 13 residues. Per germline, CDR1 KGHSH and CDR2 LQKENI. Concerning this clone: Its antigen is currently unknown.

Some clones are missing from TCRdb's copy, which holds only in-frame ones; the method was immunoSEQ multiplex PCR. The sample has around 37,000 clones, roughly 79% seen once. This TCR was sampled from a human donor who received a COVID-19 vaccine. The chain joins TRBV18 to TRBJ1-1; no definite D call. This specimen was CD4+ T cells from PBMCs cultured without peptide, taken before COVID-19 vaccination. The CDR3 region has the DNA TGTGCCAGCTCAATCAAAGGGAACACTGAAGCTTTCTTT. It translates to CASSIKGNTEAFF.